This T cell receptor (beta chain) is from a study of cytomegalovirus exposure and HLA in healthy donors. Study-level results: Presence/absence analyses supposed approximately even sequencing depth among donors. Analyzed later, most CMV-associated TCR beta chains appeared HLA-restricted.

In the PCR, 60 Vbeta and 13 Jbeta primers were used. Method: immunoSEQ multiplex PCR; TCRdb's copy keeps in-frame clones and lacks some. In all, the sample yields 77,000 or so clones. The CDR3 is made up of 15 amino acids. Germline V lookup: CDR1 ENHRY, CDR2 SYGVKD. The V gene end was trimmed by 2 bases and the J gene end by 1 base; junction bases not matched to a gene: 4. In regard to this clone: Its specificity is unknown.

The chain carries TRBV10-3 and TRBJ2-7; TRBD2 agrees at 8 bases. This TCR derives from a man younger than 45 in good health and CMV-seronegative. Material for sequencing was PBMCs. The CDR3 here is CAISERAGVSYEQYF. The CDR3 DNA is TGTGCCATCAGTGAGAGAGCGGGAGTTTCCTACGAGCAGTACTTC.